This is a list of T cell receptor beta chains from one sample in a study of shared clonotypes between healthy human individuals. The table came from immunoSEQ multiplex PCR; TCRdb's copy has only in-frame clones and leaves some out. The repertoire includes approximately 2,000,000 clones, roughly 90% of them detected once, and approximately 0.39% sits in the top ten. The sequenced sample consisted of naive CD4+ T cells from PBMCs. Source of these receptors: a man in his late teens or twenties in good health. Some clones in this sample may be carry-over from other donors' samples. Both conserved end residues are part of each CDR3. D genes are given only for firm matches. Part of the rows lack a size; the others show once, few, many or a class for expanded clones.

len,d_gene,v_gene,abundance,j_gene,CDR3nt,CDR3aa
14,TRBD1,TRBV28,-,TRBJ1-3,TGTGCCAGCAGCAGGGGGGGATCTGGAAACACCATATATTTT,CASSRGGSGNTIYF
14,-,TRBV10-1,-,TRBJ1-1,TGCGCCAGCAGTGAAGTTAAGGGCAACACTGAAGCTTTCTTT,CASSEVKGNTEAFF
19,-,TRBV7-2,-,TRBJ2-3,TGTGCCAGCAGGGGGGGCATATTCAAACCTATAGCGCGCACAGATACGCAGTATTTT,CASRGGIFKPIARTDTQYF
15,TRBD1,TRBV7-9,few,TRBJ2-7,TGTGCCAGCAGCCACCCGGGACAGGGGTTGCACGAGCAGTACTTC,CASSHPGQGLHEQYF
14,-,TRBV2,-,TRBJ1-1,TGTGCCAGCAGTGACAGAGGGCAGAACACTGAAGCTTTCTTT,CASSDRGQNTEAFF
13,-,TRBV19,once,TRBJ2-5,TGTGCCAGTAGTCCAAGACTTGAAGAGACCCAGTACTTC,CASSPRLEETQYF
16,-,TRBV7-2,once,TRBJ2-7,TGTGCCAGCAGCTTAGGGTCGGACGGAGGATTCTACGAGCAGTACTTC,CASSLGSDGGFYEQYF
16,TRBD2,TRBV7-2,-,TRBJ2-2,TGTGCCAGCAGCTTAGATAGCGGGAGAGACACCGGGGAGCTGTTTTTT,CASSLDSGRDTGELFF
14,-,TRBV18,-,TRBJ2-4,TGTGCCAGCTCACCAGGGCTCGACAAAAACATTCAGTACTTC,CASSPGLDKNIQYF
14,TRBD1,TRBV6-6,-,TRBJ2-7,TGTGCCAGCAGTTCCGGGACAGGGGGTTGGGAGCAGTACTTC,CASSSGTGGWEQYF
13,-,TRBV7-9,-,TRBJ2-5,TGTGCCAGCAGCTTATTTCCAGCAGAGACCCAGTACTTC,CASSLFPAETQYF
14,TRBD1,TRBV5-1,-,TRBJ2-2,TGCGCCAGCATGGGACAGGGGGTCACCGGGGAGCTGTTTTTT,CASMGQGVTGELFF
14,TRBD1,TRBV6-6,few,TRBJ1-1,TGTGCCAGCAGTTCCGGGACAGGGGACACTGAAGCTTTCTTT,CASSSGTGDTEAFF
15,-,TRBV21-1,-,TRBJ1-4,TGTGCCAGCAGCAAAGTTTGGACCACCGACGAAAAACTGTTTTTT,CASSKVWTTDEKLFF
14,TRBD2,TRBV6-1,-,TRBJ2-1,TGTGCCAGCAAGGTAGCGGGAGGTCATGGTGAGCAGTTCTTC,CASKVAGGHGEQFF
13,-,TRBV19,-,TRBJ2-7,TGTGCAACCGGGCTAGCGCACACCTACGAGCAGTACTTC,CATGLAHTYEQYF
15,TRBD2,TRBV11-2,-,TRBJ2-1,TGTGCCAGCAGGATTTGGGGAGGGCGGGGGAATGAGCAGTTCTTC,CASRIWGGRGNEQFF
14,-,TRBV4-1,-,TRBJ2-3,TGCGCCAGCAGCCAACCAGGGGGCACAGATACGCAGTATTTT,CASSQPGGTDTQYF
14,-,TRBV29-1,-,TRBJ2-1,TGCAGCGTTAAATCCCCAGGGACCTACAATGAGCAGTTCTTC,CSVKSPGTYNEQFF
10,-,TRBV27,-,TRBJ1-1,TGTGCCCCCTCCGGAACTGAAGCTTTCTTT,CAPSGTEAFF
12,-,TRBV5-1,-,TRBJ2-5,TGCGCCAGCAGCCTTATCCAAGAGACCCAGTACTTC,CASSLIQETQYF
15,-,TRBV9,-,TRBJ2-2,TGTGCCAGCAGCGCGACCAACGAGGACACCGGGGAGCTGTTTTTT,CASSATNEDTGELFF
16,-,TRBV4-1,-,TRBJ1-4,TGCGCCAGCAAGACGCGGGCGGGGGAAAGTAATGAAAAACTGTTTTTT,CASKTRAGESNEKLFF
12,TRBD2,TRBV2,-,TRBJ2-1,TGTGCCAGCAGCACGGGGGGGAATGAGCAGTTCTTC,CASSTGGNEQFF
14,-,TRBV5-1,-,TRBJ2-3,TGCGCCAGCAGCTTTGTTGCGGGGACAGATACGCAGTATTTT,CASSFVAGTDTQYF
14,TRBD2,TRBV9,-,TRBJ2-7,TGTGCCAGCAGCCTACGGACTAGCGGGAGCGAGCAGTACTTC,CASSLRTSGSEQYF
14,TRBD2,TRBV2,once,TRBJ2-3,TGTGCCACGACTAGCGGGAGAGGTGCAGATACGCAGTATTTT,CATTSGRGADTQYF
15,TRBD2,TRBV7-2,-,TRBJ2-1,TGTGCCTCGCGGAAAGCGGGAGGGCCGTACAATGAGCAGTTCTTC,CASRKAGGPYNEQFF
12,-,TRBV29-1,-,TRBJ2-3,TGCAGCATTGCCCCGGGGCCCGATACGCAGTATTTT,CSIAPGPDTQYF
15,-,TRBV7-9,-,TRBJ1-2,TGTGCCAGCAGCTTCCGGGGGACCGACCTTCCAGGCTACACCTTC,CASSFRGTDLPGYTF
17,TRBD1,TRBV11-2,-,TRBJ2-5,TGTGCCAGCAGCTTACGGGCAGGGGGCTCGGTCGGGGAGACCCAGTACTTC,CASSLRAGGSVGETQYF
11,-,TRBV7-2,-,TRBJ2-7,TGTGCCAGCAGCTTATTCGGGGAGCAGTACTTC,CASSLFGEQYF
14,-,TRBV7-3,-,TRBJ1-1,TGTGCCAGCAGCTTAGGGGGGGAGAACACTGAAGCTTTCTTT,CASSLGGENTEAFF
12,-,TRBV7-2,-,TRBJ2-7,TGTGCCAGCAGCCCACCGGACCACGAGCAGTACTTC,CASSPPDHEQYF
14,TRBD1,TRBV9,-,TRBJ2-2,TGTGCCAGCAGCCCCTACAGGGGAACCGGGGAGCTGTTTTTT,CASSPYRGTGELFF
16,TRBD1,TRBV5-4,once,TRBJ1-1,TGTGCCAGCAGCACGGGACAGGGGGCGGTGAACACTGAAGCTTTCTTT,CASSTGQGAVNTEAFF
15,-,TRBV28,-,TRBJ2-3,TGTGCCAGCAGTCCCAGACTAGGGAAGCCAGATACGCAGTATTTT,CASSPRLGKPDTQYF
17,TRBD1,TRBV7-3,-,TRBJ2-2,TGTGCCAGCAGCTTAGCGGCCGCGACAGGGATAACCGGGGAGCTGTTTTTT,CASSLAAATGITGELFF
11,TRBD2,TRBV28,-,TRBJ2-7,TGTGCCAGCCGGGAGGACTACGAGCAGTACTTC,CASREDYEQYF
13,TRBD2,TRBV11-2,few,TRBJ2-1,TGTGCCAGCAGCTTGGCGGGAGCGGGGGAGCAGTTCTTC,CASSLAGAGEQFF
15,-,TRBV4-3,-,TRBJ2-5,TGCGCCAGCAGCCAAGAGGCAGGGGGGTCAGAGACCCAGTACTTC,CASSQEAGGSETQYF
13,-,TRBV15,-,TRBJ1-5,TGTGCCACCAGCAGAGAAATATCTCAGCCCCAGCATTTT,CATSREISQPQHF
14,-,TRBV9,-,TRBJ1-5,TGTGCCAGCAGCGTAGCTCCGGGGCGGGGGCCCCAGCATTTT,CASSVAPGRGPQHF
15,-,TRBV11-2,-,TRBJ1-2,TGTGCCAGCAGCTTAGATTCAGGGTTCGCCTATGGCTACACCTTC,CASSLDSGFAYGYTF
14,TRBD1,TRBV29-1,-,TRBJ2-1,TGCAGCGTTCGGGGTCAGGGGGAGAGGAATGAGCAGTTCTTC,CSVRGQGERNEQFF
17,-,TRBV6-7,-,TRBJ1-5,TGTGCCAACCTCCTTTCGGAGGACCACCGGGGCAATCAGCCCCAGCATTTT,CANLLSEDHRGNQPQHF
15,-,TRBV18,once,TRBJ2-7,TGTGCCAGCTCTCTTAGGGACCAGAATTCTTACGAGCAGTACTTC,CASSLRDQNSYEQYF
18,TRBD2,TRBV5-4,-,TRBJ2-1,TGTGCCAGCTTTTGGACGAGGAATGGCGGGAGTTCCTACAATGAGCAGTTCTTC,CASFWTRNGGSSYNEQFF
16,-,TRBV5-4,-,TRBJ2-6,TGTGCCAGCAGGCCGCCCGGGGGTCCTGGGGCCAACGTCCTGACTTTC,CASRPPGGPGANVLTF
14,-,TRBV7-9,-,TRBJ2-4,TGTGCCAGCAGCTTTCTCAGGGATAGGAACATTCAGTACTTC,CASSFLRDRNIQYF
15,-,TRBV7-2,-,TRBJ2-7,TGTGCCAGCAGCTTAGGTGGGGCCGGGTCCTACGAGCAGTACTTC,CASSLGGAGSYEQYF
13,-,TRBV6-4,-,TRBJ1-1,TGTGCCAGCAAGACTCCCCCGAACACTGAAGCTTTCTTT,CASKTPPNTEAFF
15,-,TRBV30,-,TRBJ1-1,TGTGCCTGGAGTACGCCGGGACCACGTAACACTGAAGCTTTCTTT,CAWSTPGPRNTEAFF
16,-,TRBV6-5,-,TRBJ2-6,TGTGCCAGCAGTTGGGACCGCACCTCTGGGGCCAACGTCCTGACTTTC,CASSWDRTSGANVLTF